This T cell receptor (beta chain) was sequenced for a study of T cells after yellow fever vaccination. CDR3 length: 16 residues. After removal of 4 bases from V and 8 bases from J, the junction contained 6 bases not matched to a gene. The germline gives CDR1 KGHSH, CDR2 LQKENI. A few counts support this clonotype. TCRdb ran MiXCR on the 5' RACE reads and lists one entry per CDR3 protein. Among hundreds of thousands of distinct CDR3 sequences, 7.5% to 9.5% were seen once, and the ten largest hold approximately 3.5%. This receptor was obtained from a man between 18 and 29 years old who received the YFV17D yellow fever vaccine. The gene calls are TRBV18 and TRBJ2-1; 15 nucleotides agree with TRBD2. The specimen was CD4+ T cells sorted from PBMCs, collected 5 days after the yellow fever booster vaccination. CDR3 nucleotides: TGTGCCAGCTCACGAAGGACTAGCGGGGGGGCTGATGAGCAGTTCTTC. It codes for CASSRRTSGGADEQFF. The full variable domain, rest sourced from reference TRBV18 and TRBJ2-1, is NAGVMQNPRHLVRRRGQEARLRCSPMKGHSHVYWYRQLPEEGLKFMVYLQKENIIDESGMPKERFSAEFPKEGPSILRIQQVVRGDSAAYFCASSRRTSGGADEQFFGPGTRLTVL.